This TCR beta chain was identified in a study of cytomegalovirus exposure and HLA in healthy donors. Overall study findings and caveats: One variant, a missense change in DCLRE1C, was linked in a later analysis to TCR beta V- and J-gene trimming. Presence/absence analyses assumed roughly uniform sequencing depth across donors, which may not hold. Later analysis suggested links between common viral pathogens and several top significant clusters.

The PCR ran on 60 Vbeta and 13 Jbeta primers. Profiling relied on immunoSEQ multiplex PCR, and the TCRdb table lists in-frame clones only, not all of them. The table lists over 200,000 clones, 82% of them singletons. This CDR3 region has 14 residues. Germline V gives CDR1 SGHVS, CDR2 FNYEAQ. V was pared by 5 bases and J by 0 bases, with 9 bases between. Details on this clone: Antigen unknown.

The sequencing sample was made of PBMCs. The gene calls are TRBV7-6 and TRBJ2-3; D not resolved. The source is a man in his forties or fifties in good health and CMV-seropositive. This CDR3 reads CASSPGVSTDTQYF. The CDR3 nucleotides are TGTGCCAGCAGCCCCGGAGTAAGCACAGATACGCAGTATTTT.